Presented here are 22 T cell receptor beta chains from one specimen sequenced in a study of T cell responses to AZD1222 COVID-19 vaccine (TCRdb year 2021). Per the publication, the time point label means: baseline before first vaccination. The library was generated by the immunoSEQ multiplex PCR assay. TCRdb stores this immuneACCESS table with in-frame sequences only. Part of the clones is absent; in the studies checked, under half of the shortfall reflects unresolved V genes, and no reason is known for the rest. This sample is represented by 75,000 to 100,000 clones; nearly 90% of them were singletons. The biggest ten clones account for 2.8% of the sample. The material sequenced was peripheral blood, taken on day 0 of AZD1222 vaccination. Receptors originate from an adult in good health.

The chain employs TRBV27 and TRBJ2-3; perhaps TRBD1 as D (5 bases). V gave up 1 base and J gave up 2 bases, with 19 bases separating them. Germline CDR1 reads MNHEY; CDR2 reads SMNVEV (reference sequence). CDR3 length: 18 residues. The chain's CDR3 is CASSLYYRKRTSTDTQYF. The CDR3 nucleotides are TGTGCCAGCAGTTTATACTACAGGAAGAGAACTTCCACAGATACGCAGTATTTT.

The chain uses TRBV3-1 (or the pseudogene TRBV3-2) and TRBJ1-6; D might be TRBD1 (5 bases). Germline CDR1 reads LGHDT; CDR2 reads YNNKEL (reference sequence). The CDR3 sequence is 18 residues long. V was shortened by 1 base and J by 7 bases, with 20 bases between the two germline ends. The CDR3 sequence: CASSQVRGGLGSNSPLHF. CDR3 nucleotide sequence: TGTGCCAGCAGCCAAGTAAGGGGCGGCCTGGGGTCCAATTCACCCCTCCACTTT.

The chain combines TRBV3-1 (or the pseudogene TRBV3-2) with TRBJ1-4; D perhaps matches TRBD1 (6 bases). CDR3 size: 14 residues. CDR1 LGHDT and CDR2 YNNKEL come from the germline V gene (reference sequence). Trimming cost V 4 bases and J 5 bases, with 11 bases left between them. DNA of the CDR3: TGTGCCAGCAGCCGCCTTCAGGGGAATGAAAAACTGTTTTTT. Its protein is CASSRLQGNEKLFF.

This chain uses TRBV30 with TRBJ1-2; 8 nucleotides agree with TRBD1. J lost 8 bases, V lost 6 bases, and 8 bases had no gene match. The V gene's germline CDR1 is GTSNPN and CDR2 SVGIG (reference sequence). This CDR3 spans 12 amino acids. CDR3 amino acids: CACGQGKVGYTF. The CDR3 DNA is TGTGCCTGTGGACAGGGCAAGGTCGGCTACACCTTC.

The chain combines TRBV7-2 with TRBJ2-1; a weak D match, TRBD2 (6 bases). This CDR3 has 16 residues. Trimming took 5 bases from V and 2 from J, leaving 16 bases between them. Germline V gene data show CDR1 as SGHTA and CDR2 as FQGNSA. In nucleotides, the CDR3 is TGTGCCAGCAGCAGCACCGGGACTCCGACCTACAATGAGCAGTTCTTC. Translated: CASSSTGTPTYNEQFF.

The chain recombines TRBV5-1 with TRBJ2-1, with a tentative D call TRBD1 (6 bases). V gave up 4 bases and J gave up 2 bases, with 7 bases separating them. This CDR3 is built from 13 residues. The germline V gene encodes CDR1 SGHRS and CDR2 YFSETQ. CDR3 nucleotides: TGCGCCAGCAGCCGGGACACCTACAATGAGCAGTTCTTC. Translating it yields CASSRDTYNEQFF.

CDR3 coding DNA: TGTGCCAGCAGCTTGGCCGGAAATCAGCCCCAGCATTTT. Translating gives CASSLAGNQPQHF. The chain has TRBV5-5 and TRBJ1-5; D remains ambiguous. The V end lost 0 bases, the J end lost 4 bases, and 5 bases lay between the germline ends. Germline values: CDR1 SGHKS, CDR2 YYEKEE (reference sequence). This CDR3 region has 13 residues.

CDR3 DNA: TGTGCCAGCAGTTCGGGACCGTCTAACTATGGCTACACCTTC. This gives the protein CASSSGPSNYGYTF. This chain uses TRBV28 with TRBJ1-2; D might be TRBD1 (5 bases). The CDR3 is 14 amino acids. Trimming removed 4 bases from V and 0 bases from J, with 9 bases in between. The V gene's germline CDR1 is MDHEN and CDR2 SYDVKM.

This chain connects TRBV28 to TRBJ1-1, with D possibly matching TRBD1 (6 bases). Germline V gives CDR1 MDHEN, CDR2 SYDVKM. Trimming cost V 0 bases and J 1 base, with 9 bases left between them. This CDR3 contains 15 residues. CDR3 nucleotide sequence: TGTGCCAGCAGTTTATGGACAGGAACGAACACTGAAGCTTTCTTT. The encoded protein is CASSLWTGTNTEAFF.

The CDR3 protein is CASSVGTGTEAFF. The CDR3 DNA is TGTGCCAGCAGCGTAGGCACAGGGACTGAAGCTTTCTTT. This rearrangement joins TRBV9 to TRBJ1-1; the D gene is possibly TRBD1 (6 bases). The V end lost 0 bases, the J end lost 5 bases, and 8 bases lay between the germline ends. This CDR3 contains 13 residues. Germline V gene lookup returns CDR1 SGDLS and CDR2 YYNGEE.

This clone was picked up one time. This chain connects TRBV20-1 to TRBJ2-5; maybe TRBD2 (6 bases). Trimming took off 5 bases at V and 5 bases at J, with 9 bases between the two ends. The germline CDR1 and CDR2 sequences are DFQATT and SNEGSKA (reference sequence). The CDR3 totals 11 residues. CDR3 amino acids: CSAGRGETQYF. DNA of the CDR3: TGCAGTGCTGGTCGGGGGGAGACCCAGTACTTC.

V gene TRBV7-3 combines with J gene TRBJ2-5, with 12 bases that match TRBD2. V gave up 3 bases and J gave up 1 base; unmatched junction bases: 0. Looked up from germline, CDR1 is SGHTA and CDR2 is FQGTGA. There are 15 residues in the CDR3. DNA for the CDR3: TGTGCCAGCAGCTTGACTAGCGGGGGCCAAGAGACCCAGTACTTC. Translation: CASSLTSGGQETQYF.

The chain combines TRBV2 with TRBJ1-5; 10 nucleotides align to TRBD1. The CDR3 is 15 residues long. V gave up 5 bases and J gave up 1 base; unmatched junction bases: 2. Per the germline V gene, CDR1 is SNHLY and CDR2 is FYNNEI. The CDR3, as DNA: TGTGCCAGCAGTCCGGACAGGGGGAGCAATCAGCCCCAGCATTTT. The encoded protein is CASSPDRGSNQPQHF.

The sample holds one count of this clone. The rearrangement joins TRBV6-1 to TRBJ1-4; unclear D gene. Germline assignment: CDR1 MNHNS and CDR2 SASEGT. The CDR3 totals 13 residues. With 3 bases removed from V and 8 bases from J, the gap between germline ends came to 10 bases. CDR3 residues: CASSDGRSEKLFF. As DNA, the CDR3 is TGTGCCAGCAGTGACGGCAGGAGCGAAAAACTGTTTTTT.

The rearrangement uses TRBV15 and TRBJ2-1; 11 bases map to TRBD2. The CDR3 runs 15 residues. V lost 0 bases, J lost 6 bases, and 1 base stayed unmatched. Germline V lookup: CDR1 LNHNV, CDR2 YYDKDF (reference sequence). CDR3 nucleotide sequence: TGTGCCACCAGCAGAGATAGCGGGGGGGCCAATGAGCAGTTCTTC. Residues: CATSRDSGGANEQFF.

This clone has only one observation. V is TRBV28 and J is TRBJ1-6; D remains ambiguous. Trimming took 2 bases from V and 0 from J, leaving 2 bases between them. The CDR3 totals 14 residues. Germline CDR1 MDHEN, CDR2 SYDVKM. The CDR3 DNA reads as TGTGCCAGCAGTTTAGGCTCCTATAATTCACCCCTCCACTTT. Protein: CASSLGSYNSPLHF.

This chain uses TRBV30 with TRBJ1-3; D gene ambiguous. The V end lost 3 bases, the J end lost 0 bases, and 12 bases lay between the germline ends. Germline V lookup: CDR1 GTSNPN, CDR2 SVGIG (reference sequence). The CDR3 runs 15 residues. The CDR3 sequence is CAWSPDLASGNTIYF. DNA of the CDR3: TGTGCCTGGAGCCCTGACTTGGCCTCTGGAAACACCATATATTTT.

This chain joins TRBV19 and TRBJ1-1, with D possibly TRBD1 on 6 matching bases. Trimming stripped 3 bases from V and 4 bases from J, with 12 bases between. The germline V gene encodes CDR1 LNHDA and CDR2 SQIVND (reference sequence). This CDR3 has 14 amino acids. This CDR3 reads CASSMRQGLTEAFF. CDR3 sequence (DNA): TGTGCCAGTAGTATGCGCCAGGGGCTCACTGAAGCTTTCTTT. Based on the CDR3 plus reference TRBV19 and TRBJ1-1, the full variable domain is DGGITQSPKYLFRKEGQNVTLSCEQNLNHDAMYWYRQDPGQGLRLIYYSQIVNDFQKGDIAEGYSVSREKKESFPLTVTSAQKNPTAFYLCASSMRQGLTEAFFGQGTRLTVV.

The genes are TRBV19 and TRBJ2-3, with 7 positions matching TRBD1. Per germline, CDR1 LNHDA and CDR2 SQIVND (reference sequence). V lost 3 bases to trimming and J lost 3 bases; unmatched junction nucleotides: 6. The CDR3 covers 15 residues. CDR3 sequence reads: CASSILAGGTDTQYF. CDR3 coding DNA: TGTGCCAGTAGTATCCTAGCAGGGGGTACAGATACGCAGTATTTT.

This clone occurred once. This chain uses TRBV6-5 with TRBJ1-6; the match to TRBD1 covers 7 bases. The CDR3 is 15 residues long. Germline CDR1 MNHEY, CDR2 SVGAGI. J lost 4 bases, V lost 6 bases, and 6 bases had no gene match. CDR3: CASRGGQAYNSPLHF. The CDR3 DNA follows: TGTGCCAGCAGGGGAGGACAGGCTTATAATTCACCCCTCCACTTT.

Details on this clone: At one end the junction does not follow the germline gene, possibly because of a read error. This chain joins TRBV7-7 and TRBJ2-7; weak D call: TRBD1 (5 bases). Germline V gene sequence: CDR1 SSHAT, CDR2 FNYEAQ (reference sequence). The CDR3 spans 13 residues. CDR3 nucleotide sequence: TGTGCTAGCAGCTTGGGCAGGGCCTACGAGCAGTACTTC. As protein: CASSLGRAYEQYF.

This sequence joins TRBV6-5 and TRBJ2-1, with D maybe TRBD1 (6 bases). Germline CDR1 is MNHEY and CDR2 is SVGAGI. V was clipped by 6 bases and J by 4 bases, with 13 bases between them. The length of the CDR3 is 14 residues. CDR3 DNA: TGTGCCAGCAGATCATGGACAGCTTACAATGAGCAGTTCTTC. Residues: CASRSWTAYNEQFF.